Shown below are 17 T cell receptor beta chains from a single sample sequenced in a study of CD8 T cells in Susac syndrome. Random hexamers primed reverse transcription of 0.5 to 1 ug RNA. TCRdb redid the calling of the immunoSEQ multiplex PCR reads with MiXCR, one entry per CDR3 protein. The sample lists 250,000 to 350,000 distinct CDR3 sequences, 80% to 90% occurring once. Sequencing was performed on CD8+ T cells from PBMCs. Receptor source: a human donor with multiple sclerosis.

The chain recombines TRBV2 with TRBJ1-5; 7 bases match TRBD1. CDR3 length: 14 residues. Germline CDR1 SNHLY, CDR2 FYNNEI. Unmatched junction bases numbered 6, after V lost 6 bases and J lost 4 bases. CDR3 nucleotides: TGTGCCAGCAGGAAGACAGGGAGTAATCAGCCCCAGCATTTT. It specifies CASRKTGSNQPQHF.

The J gene is TRBJ2-1, the V gene TRBV28; D remains ambiguous. The CDR3 sequence is 17 residues long. Germline CDR1 reads MDHEN; CDR2 reads SYDVKM. The V and J ends lost 3 bases and 2 bases respectively, with 17 bases between them. CDR3 DNA: TGTGCCAGCAGTTTCCCCGAGGATGACACGGCCTACAATGAGCAGTTCTTC. This sequence encodes CASSFPEDDTAYNEQFF.

The V gene is TRBV5-6, the J gene TRBJ1-1; D not certain. The CDR3 extends over 14 amino acids. Germline lookup yields CDR1 SGHDT and CDR2 YYEEEE. V was trimmed by 0 bases and J by 3 bases, leaving 9 bases between them. CDR3 DNA: TGTGCCAGCAGCTTGGCACGGGTTTACACTGAAGCTTTCTTT. Its protein product is CASSLARVYTEAFF.

The CDR3, as DNA: TGTGCCAGCACCGAAGTTAAGGGGGACAGGCGACTCGGCGGGAGTTACAATGAGCAGTTCTTC. Translated, it gives CASTEVKGDRRLGGSYNEQFF. The chain uses TRBV6-1 and TRBJ2-1; D is possibly TRBD1 (8 bases). Trimming removed 7 bases from V and 4 bases from J, with 35 bases in between. Germline V lookup: CDR1 MNHNS, CDR2 SASEGT. The length of the CDR3 is 21 residues.

This sequence joins TRBV10-3 and TRBJ1-1, with 9 bases fitting TRBD1. This CDR3 has 14 residues. Germline CDR1 reads ENHRY; CDR2 reads SYGVKD. J gave up 0 bases and V 10 bases, and 6 bases lay outside the gene matches. CDR3 sequence: CATDRGGMNTEAFF. The DNA of the CDR3 is TGTGCCACCGACAGGGGGGGAATGAACACTGAAGCTTTCTTT.

DNA of the CDR3: TGTGCCAGCAGCCACGTCCTCGGGAGCTCCTACGAGCAGTACTTC. Protein: CASSHVLGSSYEQYF. The chain joins TRBV14 to TRBJ2-7, with D tentatively TRBD2 (6 bases). This CDR3 comprises 15 residues. Germline CDR1 reads SGHDN; CDR2 reads FVKESK. V shed 3 bases and J shed 0 bases, with 12 bases lying between them.

The chain joins TRBV7-9 to TRBJ2-3; D gene uncertain. Between the trimmed V and J ends, which lost 4 bases and 6 bases, there was a span of 11 bases. The CDR3 spans 13 residues. Germline CDR1 SEHNR, CDR2 FQNEAQ (reference sequence). For the CDR3, the DNA is TGTGCCAGCAGCTACCTTTTCGGTGATACGCAGTATTTT. Protein: CASSYLFGDTQYF.

The chain recombines TRBV29-1 with TRBJ2-7; 9 bases align to TRBD1. J was trimmed by 5 bases and V by 7 bases; bases with no gene match: 6. In germline, CDR1 is SQVTM, CDR2 ANQGSEA. The CDR3 has 12 amino acids. The CDR3 loop is CSGGTGLHEQYF. CDR3 DNA sequence: TGCAGCGGGGGGACAGGGCTCCACGAGCAGTACTTC.

This clonotype was recorded a few times. J is TRBJ1-3 and V is TRBV7-9, with D perhaps matching TRBD1 (5 bases). In germline, CDR1 is SEHNR, CDR2 FQNEAQ (reference sequence). V was trimmed by 5 bases and J by 4 bases, leaving 9 bases between them. This CDR3 spans 13 amino acids. DNA of the CDR3: TGTGCCAGCAGCGCAGACAGAGGAAACACCATATATTTT. It codes for CASSADRGNTIYF.

This clonotype was found a few times. CDR3 bases: TGTGCCAGCACCCAATTCACAGGGTCTCGGGAGCAGTACTTC. Translation gives CASTQFTGSREQYF. The chain uses TRBV6-1 and TRBJ2-7, with a tentative D call TRBD1 (6 bases). In germline, CDR1 is MNHNS, CDR2 SASEGT. The CDR3 runs 14 residues. The V gene lost 7 bases and the J gene lost 7 bases, with 20 bases spanning the gap.

This chain connects TRBV15 to TRBJ2-1, with 7 bases that match TRBD2. The V gene's germline CDR1 is LNHNV and CDR2 YYDKDF (reference sequence). This CDR3 is built from 16 residues. The junction had 15 bases not matched to a gene; V was cut back by 1 base and J by 12 bases. The CDR3 DNA reads TGTGCCACCAGCAGAGTTCGGGGGAGGGCCCCCGATGGGCAGTTCTTC. Translation: CATSRVRGRAPDGQFF.

This clonotype was seen only once. The V gene is TRBV3-1, the J gene TRBJ2-7; 8 bases are shared with TRBD1. V lost 6 bases to trimming and J lost 2 bases; unmatched junction nucleotides: 6. Germline CDR1 and CDR2: LGHDT and YNNKEL (reference sequence). This CDR3 has 14 residues. In DNA form, the CDR3 reads TGTGCCAGCAGACCGACAGGGGCCCCCTACGAGCAGTACTTC. Its translation: CASRPTGAPYEQYF.

In its sample, this clonotype was seen a few times. The rearrangement joins TRBV6-5 to TRBJ2-7; D possibly corresponds to TRBD1 (6 bases). The germline V gene has CDR1 MNHEY and CDR2 SVGAGI. The ends were cut back, 4 bases at V and 2 bases at J, with 12 bases in the middle. The CDR3 sequence is 14 residues long. CDR3 sequence (DNA): TGTGCCAGCAGTTGGGCAGGGGCGACCTACGAGCAGTACTTC. It yields the protein CASSWAGATYEQYF.

V usage is TRBV2 and J usage is TRBJ2-7, with 8 bases lining up with TRBD1. Germline V CDR1 and CDR2: SNHLY, FYNNEI. This CDR3 has 15 residues. The junction had 5 bases not matched to a gene; V was cut back by 4 bases and J by 0 bases. The CDR3 reads CASSARTGSSYEQYF. As DNA, the CDR3 is TGTGCCAGCAGTGCTAGGACAGGGAGCTCCTACGAGCAGTACTTC.

The chain is built from TRBV5-1 and TRBJ2-2; 8 bases line up with TRBD2. Per the germline V gene, CDR1 is SGHRS and CDR2 is YFSETQ. CDR3 length: 18 amino acids. The junction had 14 bases not matched to a gene; V was cut back by 4 bases and J by 3 bases. The CDR3 protein is CASSALEGLGGDTGELFF. CDR3 sequence (DNA): TGCGCCAGCAGCGCCCTGGAGGGACTAGGCGGGGACACCGGGGAGCTGTTTTTT.

The rearrangement links TRBV7-3 to TRBJ2-1; the match to TRBD2 covers 7 bases. The trim removed 8 bases at V and 1 base at J, leaving 14 bases unmatched. Germline CDR1 is SGHTA and CDR2 is FQGTGA. The CDR3 runs to 17 residues. Here the CDR3 reads CASAPSAASGSYNEQFF. CDR3 DNA sequence: TGTGCCAGCGCCCCCAGCGCGGCTAGCGGATCCTACAATGAGCAGTTCTTC.

The chain uses TRBV28 and TRBJ2-3; D remains unclear. The CDR3 totals 16 residues. Trimming pared 5 bases from V and 0 bases from J, leaving 15 bases between. Germline V gives CDR1 MDHEN, CDR2 SYDVKM. CDR3 region: CASSVRPWGSTDTQYF. CDR3 sequence (DNA): TGTGCCAGCAGTGTGCGCCCATGGGGTAGCACAGATACGCAGTATTTT.